The clone carrying this TCR beta chain showed up many times. This record belongs to a study of early T cells in non-severe SARS-CoV-2 infection. Study overall: RNA in bulk from unsorted whole blood was sequenced, and chains were unpaired.

Individual cDNA molecules received unique molecular identifiers. TCRdb used MiXCR to reprocess the 5' RACE reads, holding one entry per CDR3 protein. This table has 40,000 or so distinct CDR3 sequences, more than 5% appearing once. CDR1 is SGHDT and CDR2 is YYEEEE in the germline V gene. There are 17 residues in the CDR3. V shed 3 bases and J shed 2 bases, with 17 bases lying between them. The TCR comes from an adult who was a healthcare worker with PCR-confirmed SARS-CoV-2 infection or an uninfected control (not recorded which). The chain recombines TRBV5-6 with TRBJ1-4; D gene ambiguous. Material: whole blood. This CDR3 is CASSSGMSGLTNEKLFF. The CDR3 DNA is TGTGCCAGCAGCTCTGGCATGTCCGGACTCACTAATGAAAAACTGTTTTTT.